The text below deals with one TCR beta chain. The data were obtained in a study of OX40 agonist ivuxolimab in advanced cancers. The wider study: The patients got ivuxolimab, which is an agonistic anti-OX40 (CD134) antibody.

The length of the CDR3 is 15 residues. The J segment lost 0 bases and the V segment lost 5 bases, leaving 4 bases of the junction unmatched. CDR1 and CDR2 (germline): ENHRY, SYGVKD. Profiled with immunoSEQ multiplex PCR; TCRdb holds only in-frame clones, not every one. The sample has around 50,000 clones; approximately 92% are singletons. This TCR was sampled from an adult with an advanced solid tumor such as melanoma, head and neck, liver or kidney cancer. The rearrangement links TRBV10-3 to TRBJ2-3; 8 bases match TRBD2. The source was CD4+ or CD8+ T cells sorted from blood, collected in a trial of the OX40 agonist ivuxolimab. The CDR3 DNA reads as TGTGCCATCAGTCCCGGGAGGGCCAGCACAGATACGCAGTATTTT. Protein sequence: CAISPGRASTDTQYF.